This TCR beta chain was found in a study of shared clonotypes between healthy human individuals. General study points: The diversity represented, both genetic and in exposure history, was limited by few donors.

V lost 5 bases and J lost 0, with 11 bases in between. Germline CDR1 is MDHEN and CDR2 is SYDVKM. CDR3 length equals 14 residues. Only in-frame clones appear in the TCRdb table, and some are missing; sequencing was by immunoSEQ multiplex PCR. This table has 600,000 to 700,000 clones, around four fifths appearing once. Points on this clone: Its antigen is unknown.

Caucasian adults residing in Nashville, Tennessee made up all the donors. The sequence derives from a woman aged 25 to 45 in good health. The sequenced sample was memory CD4+ T cells sorted from blood. As to subset: CD45RA-negative fraction. J is TRBJ2-7 and V is TRBV28, with D tentatively TRBD2 (6 bases). The DNA for the CDR3 is TGTGCCAGCAGTACGCCGGGAGTCTCCTACGAGCAGTACTTC. Its protein product is CASSTPGVSYEQYF.